This TCR beta chain was captured by sequencing in a study of Tregs in tolerant kidney transplant recipients. The overall study: Mixed chimerism was transient after nonmyeloablative marrow transplants from related graft donors.

Deletions cut 7 bases from V and 1 base from J, with 10 bases between. Germline V CDR1 and CDR2: SNHLY, FYNNEI. The CDR3 runs to 14 residues. Comments on this clone: Its antigen is currently unknown.

Points from the study as a whole: The most relevant donor-specific Treg TCRbeta repertoire apparently came from expansion with activated donor B cells. Antigen-driven expansion was suggested because donor-specific Tregs expanded more than all Tregs in tolerant patients.

TCRdb's copy holds only in-frame clones and misses some; the assay was immunoSEQ multiplex PCR. This table has around 74,000 clones, more than 95% appearing once. Unstimulated regulatory T cells (CD4+CD25+CD127-), CD4+CD25- non-regulatory cells, CD4 and CD8 cells were FACS-sorted from thawed PBMCs. The sample was CD4+ T cells from blood, taken before the transplant. This receptor was obtained from a human donor who received a combined kidney and bone marrow transplant. V gene TRBV2 combines with J gene TRBJ2-2, with D possibly matching TRBD1 (5 bases). CDR3 in DNA: TGTGCCAGCAAAGGCGGACAGAACACCGGGGAGCTGTTTTTT. It yields the protein CASKGGQNTGELFF.